Presented here are 9 T cell receptor beta chains from one specimen sequenced in a study of response to subunit inactivated influenza vaccine (dated by TCRdb to 2016 to 2019). Libraries were made using RT-PCR. TCRdb shows the sequencer as Illumina HiSeq 2500. TCRdb reran the public reads through fastp at Q25 and MiXCR, keeping productive beta chains. Under each unique CDR3 protein, matching rows form one entry showing the most common genes and DNA. The sample table contains 500,000 to 600,000 distinct CDR3 sequences; only one count was recorded for 10% to 15% of them. The leading ten clones occupy about 12% of the sample. This specimen's time point label, interpreted: 45 days after influenza vaccine administration. The sequencing here drew on PBMCs from blood, taken around seven weeks after vaccination. These receptor sequences come from a man in his fifties who received an inactivated influenza vaccine. Donor details come from another sample of the same person, matched by shared clones.

The chain employs TRBV6-1 and TRBJ1-1, with D maybe TRBD1 (6 bases). This CDR3 region has 14 residues. CDR1 MNHNS and CDR2 SASEGT come from the germline V gene. The V and J ends lost 6 bases and 1 base respectively, with 12 bases between them. The CDR3 is CASSQGIQNTEAFF. Here the CDR3 DNA reads TGTGCCAGCAGCCAGGGGATCCAGAACACTGAAGCTTTCTTT.

V is TRBV30 and J is TRBJ1-6; D remains unclear. CDR1 is GTSNPN, CDR2 SVGIG, per germline (reference sequence). With 2 bases removed from V and 7 bases from J, the gap between germline ends came to 12 bases. This CDR3 has 14 residues. CDR3 in amino acids: CAWSSTPANSPLHF. CDR3 DNA sequence: TGTGCCTGGAGTTCTACACCGGCCAATTCACCCCTCCACTTT.

The chain combines TRBV7-2 with TRBJ2-5, with 7 bases fitting TRBD2. Germline trimming cut 5 bases from V and 5 bases from J; bases unmatched to any gene: 5. The CDR3 has 13 residues. The germline V gene has CDR1 SGHTA and CDR2 FQGNSA. Here the CDR3 reads CASSVGRVETQYF. In nucleotides, the CDR3 is TGTGCCAGCAGCGTGGGGAGGGTCGAGACCCAGTACTTC.

This clonotype turned up a few times. The J gene is TRBJ2-2, the V gene TRBV29-1, with D unresolved. Trimming removed 5 bases at V and 2 bases at J, with 12 bases between. CDR3 length: 14 amino acids. Germline values: CDR1 SQVTM, CDR2 ANQGSEA. This CDR3 reads CSVSPLGNTGELFF. CDR3 sequence (DNA): TGCAGCGTTTCTCCCCTGGGTAACACCGGGGAGCTGTTTTTT.

The CDR3: CSVRTDRATGELFF. For the CDR3, the DNA is TGCAGCGTACGCACCGACAGGGCGACCGGGGAGCTGTTTTTT. The J gene is TRBJ2-2, the V gene TRBV29-1; 7 nucleotides align to TRBD1. This CDR3 is 14 amino acids long. Unmatched junction bases numbered 9, after V lost 6 bases and J lost 5 bases. CDR1 SQVTM and CDR2 ANQGSEA come from the germline V gene.

The chain recombines TRBV5-1 with TRBJ1-1, with TRBD1 as a possible D gene (6 bases). V dropped 0 bases and J dropped 9 bases, with 12 bases sitting between them. This CDR3 contains 13 residues. Germline CDR1 reads SGHRS; CDR2 reads YFSETQ. The CDR3 spells CASSLEGEDQAFF. The CDR3 coding sequence is TGCGCCAGCAGCTTGGAGGGGGAAGATCAAGCTTTCTTT.

This clonotype was picked up many times. The chain links TRBV20-1 to TRBJ2-1, with 8 bases that match TRBD2. Germline V gene lookup returns CDR1 DFQATT and CDR2 SNEGSKA (reference sequence). The J segment lost 6 bases and the V segment lost 3 bases, leaving 1 base of the junction unmatched. The CDR3 consists of 12 residues. This chain's CDR3 is CSASGRANEQFF. For the CDR3, the DNA is TGCAGTGCTAGCGGGAGGGCCAATGAGCAGTTCTTC.

This chain joins TRBV6-2 or TRBV6-3 and TRBJ1-5; D gene ambiguous. The CDR3 contains 13 residues. CDR1 and CDR2 from the germline V gene are MNHEY and SVGEGT. Deletions cut 2 bases from V and 3 bases from J, with 5 bases between. CDR3 loop: CASSYDHNQPQHF. The CDR3, as DNA: TGTGCCAGCAGTTACGACCACAATCAGCCCCAGCATTTT.

V is TRBV4-3 and J is TRBJ2-3, with TRBD1 as a possible D gene (7 bases). V lost 0 bases, J lost 4 bases, and 14 bases lay in between. This CDR3 has 16 residues. Germline V gives CDR1 LGHNA, CDR2 YSLEER. CDR3 bases: TGCGCCAGCAGCCAAGATTCGGCAGGGGGGTCAGATACGCAGTATTTT. Translating gives CASSQDSAGGSDTQYF.